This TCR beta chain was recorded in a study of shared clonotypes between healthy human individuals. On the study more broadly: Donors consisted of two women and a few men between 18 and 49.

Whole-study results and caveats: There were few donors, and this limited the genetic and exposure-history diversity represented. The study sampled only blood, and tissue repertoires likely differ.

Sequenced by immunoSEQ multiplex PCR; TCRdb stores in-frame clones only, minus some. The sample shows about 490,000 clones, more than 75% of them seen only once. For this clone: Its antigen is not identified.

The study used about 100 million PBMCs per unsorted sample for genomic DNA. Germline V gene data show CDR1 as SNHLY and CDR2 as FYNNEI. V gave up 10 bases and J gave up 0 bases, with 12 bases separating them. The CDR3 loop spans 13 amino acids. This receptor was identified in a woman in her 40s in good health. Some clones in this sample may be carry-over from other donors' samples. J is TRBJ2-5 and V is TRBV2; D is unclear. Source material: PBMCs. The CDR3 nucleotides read TGTGCCAACTCAAGAGACAACCAAGAGACCCAGTACTTC. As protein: CANSRDNQETQYF.